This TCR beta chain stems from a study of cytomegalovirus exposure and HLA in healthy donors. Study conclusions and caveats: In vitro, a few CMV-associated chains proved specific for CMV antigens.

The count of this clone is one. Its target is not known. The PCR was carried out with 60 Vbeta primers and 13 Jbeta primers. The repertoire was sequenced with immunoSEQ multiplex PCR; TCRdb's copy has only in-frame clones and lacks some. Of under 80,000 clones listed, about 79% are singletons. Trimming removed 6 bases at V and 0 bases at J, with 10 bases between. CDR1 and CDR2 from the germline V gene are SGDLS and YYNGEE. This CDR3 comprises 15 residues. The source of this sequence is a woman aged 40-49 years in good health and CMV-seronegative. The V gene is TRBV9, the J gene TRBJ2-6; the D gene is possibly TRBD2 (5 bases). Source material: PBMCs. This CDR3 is CASTGLSSGANVLTF. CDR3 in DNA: TGTGCCAGCACCGGACTCAGCTCTGGGGCCAACGTCCTGACTTTC. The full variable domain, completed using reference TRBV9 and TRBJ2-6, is DSGVTQTPKHLITATGQRVTLRCSPRSGDLSVYWYQQSLDQGLQFLIQYYNGEERAKGNILERFSAQQFPDLHSELNLSSLELGDSALYFCASTGLSSGANVLTFGAGSRLTVL.